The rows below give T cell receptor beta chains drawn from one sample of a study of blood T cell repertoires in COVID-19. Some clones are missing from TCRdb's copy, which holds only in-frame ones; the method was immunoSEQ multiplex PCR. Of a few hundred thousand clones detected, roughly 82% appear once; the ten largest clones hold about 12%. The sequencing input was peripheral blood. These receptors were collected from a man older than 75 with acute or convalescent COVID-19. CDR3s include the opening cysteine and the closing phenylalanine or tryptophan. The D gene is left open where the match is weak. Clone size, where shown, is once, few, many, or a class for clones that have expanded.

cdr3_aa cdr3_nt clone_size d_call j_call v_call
CASSMTLSYGYTF TGTGCCAGCAGTATGACTTTATCCTATGGCTACACCTTC . . TRBJ1-2 TRBV12-3/TRBV12-4
CASSQDRGTNPSALNEQFF TGTGCCAGCAGCCAAGATCGGGGGACTAACCCCTCTGCTTTAAATGAGCAGTTCTTC . TRBD2 TRBJ2-1 TRBV14
CSASALSGGDSPLHF TGCAGTGCTAGTGCCCTCTCAGGAGGGGATTCACCCCTCCACTTT . . TRBJ1-6 TRBV20-1
CASSPARSGHIPNEQFF TGTGCCAGCAGTCCAGCAAGATCGGGACATATACCGAATGAGCAGTTCTTC . . TRBJ2-1 TRBV5-4
CASSTLQGVQGPQHF TGTGCCAGCAGTACGTTACAGGGGGTCCAGGGGCCCCAGCATTTT . TRBD1 TRBJ1-5 TRBV6-5
CASSPRQRQGSGTDTQYF TGTGCCAGCAGCCCCCGACAGAGACAGGGAAGCGGCACAGATACGCAGTATTTT . TRBD1 TRBJ2-3 TRBV7-2
CASSQGVGGNTIYF TGTGCCAGCAGTCAGGGTGTGGGAGGAAACACCATATATTTT . . TRBJ1-3 TRBV6-5
CASSVQGINTEAFF TGTGCCAGCTCAGTACAGGGGATTAACACTGAAGCTTTCTTT . TRBD1 TRBJ1-1 TRBV18
CASTPDRGNSPLHF TGTGCTAGCACCCCAGACAGGGGTAATTCACCCCTCCACTTT . TRBD1 TRBJ1-6 TRBV6-5
CASSLLEDKSF TGTGCCAGCAGTTTATTAGAGGACAAGAGCTTC . . TRBJ1-2 TRBV28
CASSQASGTEQYF TGTGCCAGCAGCCAGGCTAGCGGGACCGAGCAGTACTTC . TRBD2 TRBJ2-7 TRBV3-1/TRBV3-2
CASSPTSAEQFF TGTGCCAGCAGCCCCACTAGCGCTGAGCAGTTCTTC . TRBD2 TRBJ2-1 TRBV7-9
CASSPGQQETQYF TGTGCCAGCTCACCGGGACAGCAAGAGACCCAGTACTTC . TRBD1 TRBJ2-5 TRBV18
CASSELSRGYEQYF TGTGCCAGCAGTGAGCTGTCTCGGGGCTACGAGCAGTACTTC . . TRBJ2-7 TRBV25-1
CASSPRGGSNGYTF TGTGCCAGCAGCCCCCGGGGAGGGTCCAATGGCTACACCTTC . . TRBJ1-2 TRBV7-2
CASRPRVPGQANEKLFF TGTGCCAGCAGACCTAGGGTACCGGGACAAGCTAATGAAAAACTGTTTTTT . . TRBJ1-4 TRBV6-2/TRBV6-3
CASSGGLGYGYTF TGTGCCAGCAGTGGCGGATTGGGCTATGGCTACACCTTC . . TRBJ1-2 TRBV28
CASSLGPGTQADTQYF TGTGCCAGCAGCTTGGGGCCGGGAACGCAAGCAGATACGCAGTATTTT . . TRBJ2-3 TRBV5-4
CASSQDLDREKLFF TGCGCCAGCAGCCAAGATCTAGATCGTGAAAAACTGTTTTTT . . TRBJ1-4 TRBV4-3
CASSTGLPNTEAFF TGTGCCAGTAGTACCGGGTTGCCGAACACTGAAGCTTTCTTT . . TRBJ1-1 TRBV19
CASSLALAGKYNEQFF TGTGCCAGCAGCTTGGCACTAGCGGGGAAATACAATGAGCAGTTCTTC . TRBD2 TRBJ2-1 TRBV7-9
CASSLVSRSSSGANVLTF TGTGCCAGCAGCTTAGTCAGCAGGTCGAGCTCTGGGGCCAACGTCCTGACTTTC . . TRBJ2-6 TRBV7-2
CASSPSATQGSYEQYF TGTGCCAGCAGCCCATCAGCGACACAGGGATCCTACGAGCAGTACTTC . . TRBJ2-7 TRBV7-9
CASSPRVAYEQYF TGTGCCAGCAGTCCCAGGGTGGCCTACGAGCAGTACTTC . . TRBJ2-7 TRBV12-3/TRBV12-4
CASTQTGRMNEKLFF TGTGCCAGCACTCAGACGGGGAGGATGAACGAAAAACTGTTTTTT . . TRBJ1-4 TRBV2
CSVALTSNYGYTF TGCAGCGTTGCCCTGACATCCAACTATGGCTACACCTTC . . TRBJ1-2 TRBV29-1
CASRTGQSSGNTIYF TGCGCCAGCAGAACCGGACAGTCCTCTGGAAACACCATATATTTT . . TRBJ1-3 TRBV5-1
CASSSEDILSTSPLHF TGCGCCAGCAGCTCGGAAGACATCCTCTCGACCTCACCCCTCCACTTT . . TRBJ1-6 TRBV5-1
CASSLWGRGSNQPQHF TGTGCCAGCAGTTTATGGGGGCGGGGTAGCAATCAGCCCCAGCATTTT . . TRBJ1-5 TRBV28
CASSRGWTNEKLFF TGTGCCAGCAGCCGGGGTTGGACTAATGAAAAACTGTTTTTT few . TRBJ1-4 TRBV6-5
CASSYTGAGELFF TGTGCCAGCAGTTACACCGGGGCCGGGGAGCTGTTTTTT . . TRBJ2-2 TRBV6-6
CASSLDQGPAVGYTF TGTGCCAGCAGCTTAGATCAGGGCCCTGCGGTTGGCTACACCTTC . . TRBJ1-2 TRBV7-9
CASSLGRGRLYGYTF TGTGCCAGCAGTTTAGGTAGGGGGCGCCTCTATGGCTACACCTTC . TRBD1 TRBJ1-2 TRBV28
CATRGEPTNTGELFF TGTGCCACAAGGGGCGAACCCACGAACACCGGGGAGCTGTTTTTT . . TRBJ2-2 TRBV6-5
CASSESPAQGGTEAFF TGTGCCAGCAGTGAATCCCCCGCGCAGGGTGGCACTGAAGCTTTCTTT . . TRBJ1-1 TRBV2
CASSSYRISPEQYF TGTGCCAGCAGCTCATACAGGATTTCCCCCGAGCAGTACTTC . . TRBJ2-7 TRBV13
CASSQEGGTGKYEQYF TGCGCCAGCAGCCAAGAGGGGGGGACGGGAAAATACGAGCAGTACTTC few TRBD2 TRBJ2-7 TRBV4-1
CASSPKPGNQPQHF TGTGCCAGCAGCCCGAAACCAGGGAATCAGCCCCAGCATTTT . . TRBJ1-5 TRBV7-2
CASSSLAGGPRETQYF TGTGCCAGCAGCTCCCTAGCGGGGGGGCCACGGGAGACCCAGTACTTC . TRBD2 TRBJ2-5 TRBV7-2
CASSSFSQEQYF TGTGCCAGCAGCTCCTTTTCACAAGAGCAGTACTTC . . TRBJ2-7 TRBV7-9
CASSLAVSPLHF TGTGCCAGCAGCTTAGCTGTTTCACCCCTCCACTTT . . TRBJ1-6 TRBV13
CASSYSRGTGANVLTF TGTGCCAGCAGTTACTCAAGGGGGACCGGGGCCAACGTCCTGACTTTC . . TRBJ2-6 TRBV6-5
CASSLAGGNEQFF TGTGCCAGCAGTCTAGCGGGGGGCAATGAGCAGTTCTTC . TRBD2 TRBJ2-1 TRBV12-3/TRBV12-4
CASSGQGMNQETQYF TGTGCCAGCAGCGGACAGGGGATGAACCAAGAGACCCAGTACTTC few TRBD1 TRBJ2-5 TRBV9
CASGTGEGTDTQYF TGTGCCAGCGGAACCGGGGAGGGCACAGATACGCAGTATTTT . . TRBJ2-3 TRBV27
CASSEEKAGGPLAEQYF TGTGCCAGCAGTGAAGAAAAAGCGGGAGGGCCACTCGCGGAGCAGTACTTC . TRBD2 TRBJ2-7 TRBV2
CASSGGGRGELFF TGCGCCAGCAGTGGGGGGGGCCGCGGGGAGCTGTTTTTT . . TRBJ2-2 TRBV10-2
CASDARGGRTEAFF TGTGCCAGCGACGCCCGCGGGGGGCGGACTGAAGCTTTCTTT . . TRBJ1-1 TRBV2
CASSGLSTEQFF TGTGCCAGCAGTGGACTTAGCACAGAGCAGTTCTTC . . TRBJ2-1 TRBV2
CASSSGQGNYQPQHF TGTGCCAGCAGTTCGGGACAGGGGAACTATCAGCCCCAGCATTTT . TRBD1 TRBJ1-5 TRBV28
CAIRNVATGDHEQYF TGTGCCATCAGAAACGTGGCTACAGGGGACCACGAGCAGTACTTC . TRBD1 TRBJ2-7 TRBV10-3
CASSEGTLGNTIYF TGTGCCAGCAGTGAGGGGACACTCGGAAACACCATATATTTT . . TRBJ1-3 TRBV6-1
CASSFGSGAYEQYF TGTGCCAGCAGCTTTGGATCAGGGGCCTACGAGCAGTACTTC once . TRBJ2-7 TRBV5-5
CASSERSYTEAFF TGTGCCAGCAGTGAAAGGAGTTACACTGAAGCTTTCTTT . . TRBJ1-1 TRBV2
CASKRDRGLSNQPQHF TGTGCCAGCAAACGGGACAGGGGGCTGAGCAATCAGCCCCAGCATTTT few TRBD1 TRBJ1-5 TRBV28
CASSLRGLNTEAFF TGTGCCAGCAGTTTGCGGGGTTTGAACACTGAAGCTTTCTTT . . TRBJ1-1 TRBV27